The present T cell receptor beta chain was sequenced within a study of T-cell memory formation after mild COVID-19. Study findings and constraints: There were some responding clones in pre-infection memory, which suggested that cross-reactive memory had joined.

UMIs and sample barcodes were carried by the TCR alpha and TCR beta cDNA libraries that 5'RACE produced using constant-segment primers. TCRdb re-analysed the 5' RACE reads in MiXCR, keeping a single row per CDR3 protein. The sample carries a few hundred thousand distinct CDR3 sequences, more than 15% recorded once. This clonotype was seen at least ten times. What it binds is unknown. This CDR3 is built from 12 residues. Trimming removed 4 bases at V and 4 bases at J, with 8 bases between. CDR1 and CDR2 from the germline V gene are MDHEN and SYDVKM. The gene calls are TRBV28 and TRBJ2-7; possibly TRBD2 for D (5 bases). Source material: PBMCs or a T cell subset sorted from them (not recorded which). The source of this sequence is a man in his late teens or twenties who had mild COVID-19 (a few samples of this study predate the infection). Cell type and time point are not known. This CDR3 is CASSSTGYEQYF. CDR3 sequence (DNA): TGTGCCAGCAGTTCAACGGGATACGAGCAGTACTTC.